Described below is a single T cell receptor (beta chain) sequence and its context. Only in-frame clones appear in the TCRdb table, and some are missing; sequencing was by immunoSEQ multiplex PCR. Of 70,000 to 90,000 clones listed, roughly 85% are singletons. This record comes from a study of blood T cell repertoires in COVID-19. CDR1 is LNHNV, CDR2 YYDKDF, per germline (reference sequence). With 5 bases clipped from V and 5 bases from J, the junction kept 11 bases outside the gene matches. CDR3 length equals 15 residues. The receptor was derived from an elderly woman with acute or convalescent COVID-19. V gene TRBV15 combines with J gene TRBJ2-7, with 8 bases identical to TRBD1. Input material: peripheral blood. As DNA, the CDR3 is TGTGCCACCAGCGCCCGGAGACAGGGGTTCCACGAGCAGTACTTC. Encoded protein: CATSARRQGFHEQYF.